Below, 3 T cell receptor beta chains from the same sample are listed, as sequenced in a study of early T cells in non-severe SARS-CoV-2 infection. TCRdb itself ran the 5' RACE reads through MiXCR, one entry per CDR3 protein. The sample comprises 35,000 to 45,000 distinct CDR3 sequences, 5.8% of which are singletons, and 7% to 9.5% rests with the top ten. Sequenced input: whole blood. The receptors come from an adult who was a healthcare worker with PCR-confirmed SARS-CoV-2 infection or an uninfected control (not recorded which).

This clonotype was seen ten or more times. V usage is TRBV7-2 and J usage is TRBJ1-2; a weak D match, TRBD1 (5 bases). This CDR3 region has 15 residues. With 5 bases removed from V and 1 base from J, the gap between germline ends came to 14 bases. Per germline, CDR1 SGHTA and CDR2 FQGNSA. The CDR3 sequence: CASSRGLLRNYGYTF. The CDR3 coding sequence is TGTGCCAGCAGCCGGGGACTGTTGCGTAACTATGGCTACACCTTC.

Points on this clonotype: Given a much more abundant clone one base away, this may be a read error. V usage is TRBV7-2 and J usage is TRBJ2-3; D is unresolved. The germline V gene has CDR1 SGHTA and CDR2 FQGNSA. This CDR3 is built from 13 residues. The CDR3 sequence is CSSSLKYGDTQYF. CDR3 in DNA: TGTTCCAGCAGCTTAAAATACGGAGATACGCAGTATTTT.

This clonotype was seen ten or more times. The rearrangement links TRBV20-1 to TRBJ1-2; 7 bases match TRBD1. The J segment lost 2 bases and the V segment lost 3 bases, leaving 6 bases of the junction unmatched. The CDR3 runs to 14 residues. In germline, CDR1 is DFQATT, CDR2 SNEGSKA (reference sequence). This CDR3 reads CSASLGQTNYGYTF. The CDR3 DNA reads as TGCAGTGCTAGTTTGGGACAGACGAACTATGGCTACACCTTC.